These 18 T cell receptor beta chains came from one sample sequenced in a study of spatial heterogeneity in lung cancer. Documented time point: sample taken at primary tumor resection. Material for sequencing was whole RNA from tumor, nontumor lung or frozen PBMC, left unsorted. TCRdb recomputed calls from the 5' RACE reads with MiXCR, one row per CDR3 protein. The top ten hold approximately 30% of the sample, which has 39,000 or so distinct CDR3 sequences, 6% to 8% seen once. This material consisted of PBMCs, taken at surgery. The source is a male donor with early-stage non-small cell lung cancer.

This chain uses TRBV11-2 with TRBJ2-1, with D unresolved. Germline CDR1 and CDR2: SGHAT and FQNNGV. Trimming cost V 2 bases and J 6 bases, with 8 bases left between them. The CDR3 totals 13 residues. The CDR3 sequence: CASSLMIVNEQFF. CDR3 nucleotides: TGTGCCAGCAGCTTAATGATAGTCAATGAGCAGTTCTTC.

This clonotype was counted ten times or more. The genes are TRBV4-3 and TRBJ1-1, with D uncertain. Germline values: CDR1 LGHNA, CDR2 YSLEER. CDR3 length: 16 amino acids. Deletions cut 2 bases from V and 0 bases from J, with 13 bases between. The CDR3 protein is CASSQYREAMNTEAFF. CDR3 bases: TGCGCCAGCAGCCAATACCGGGAAGCAATGAACACTGAAGCTTTCTTT.

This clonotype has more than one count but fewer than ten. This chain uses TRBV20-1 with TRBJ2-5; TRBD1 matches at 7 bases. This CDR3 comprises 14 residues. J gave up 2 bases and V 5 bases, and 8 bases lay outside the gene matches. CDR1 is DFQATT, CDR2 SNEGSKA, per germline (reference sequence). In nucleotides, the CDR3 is TGCAGTGCTCACTACAGGGGTGGGCAAGAGACCCAGTACTTC. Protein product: CSAHYRGGQETQYF.

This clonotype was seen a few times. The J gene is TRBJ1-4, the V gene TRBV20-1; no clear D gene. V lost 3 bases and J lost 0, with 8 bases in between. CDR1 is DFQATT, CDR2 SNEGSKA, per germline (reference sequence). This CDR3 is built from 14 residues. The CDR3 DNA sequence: TGCAGTGCTAGTGGCAGTACAACTAATGAAAAACTGTTTTTT. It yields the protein CSASGSTTNEKLFF.

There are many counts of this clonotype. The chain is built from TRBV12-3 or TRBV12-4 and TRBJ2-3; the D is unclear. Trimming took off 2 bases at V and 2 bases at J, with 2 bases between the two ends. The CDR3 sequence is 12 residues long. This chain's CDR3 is CASSLSTDTQYF. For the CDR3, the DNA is TGTGCCAGCAGTTTATCCACAGATACGCAGTATTTT.

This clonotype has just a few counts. CDR3 coding DNA: TGTGCCAGCAGCAAGGATAGCGGGGGGGCTTTTTACGAGCAGTACTTC. It specifies CASSKDSGGAFYEQYF. The rearrangement uses TRBV7-2 and TRBJ2-7, with 11 bases matching TRBD2. CDR3 length: 16 residues. CDR1 and CDR2 (germline): SGHTA, FQGNSA. V lost 5 bases to trimming and J lost 4 bases; unmatched junction nucleotides: 10.

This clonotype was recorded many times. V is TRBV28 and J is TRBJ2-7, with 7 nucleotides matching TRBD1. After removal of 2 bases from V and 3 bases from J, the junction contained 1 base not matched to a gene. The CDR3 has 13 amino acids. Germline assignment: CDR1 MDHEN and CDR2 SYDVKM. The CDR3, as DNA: TGTGCCAGCAGTTTAGCAGGGGGCTACGAGCAGTACGTC. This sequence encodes CASSLAGGYEQYV.

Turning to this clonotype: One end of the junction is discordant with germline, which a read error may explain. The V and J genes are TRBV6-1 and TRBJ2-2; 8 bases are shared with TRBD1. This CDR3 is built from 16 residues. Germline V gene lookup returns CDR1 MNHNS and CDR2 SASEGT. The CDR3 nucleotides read TGTGCCAGCAGTGAAACAGGGGGAGCAAACACCGGGGATCTGTTTTTT. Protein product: CASSETGGANTGDLFF.

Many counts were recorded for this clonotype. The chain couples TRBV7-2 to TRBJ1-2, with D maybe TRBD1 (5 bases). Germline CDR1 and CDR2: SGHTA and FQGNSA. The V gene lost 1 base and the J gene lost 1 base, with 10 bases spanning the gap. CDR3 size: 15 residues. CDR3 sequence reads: CASSLVGTDNYGYTF. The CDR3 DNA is TGTGCCAGCAGCTTAGTGGGGACGGATAACTATGGCTACACCTTC.

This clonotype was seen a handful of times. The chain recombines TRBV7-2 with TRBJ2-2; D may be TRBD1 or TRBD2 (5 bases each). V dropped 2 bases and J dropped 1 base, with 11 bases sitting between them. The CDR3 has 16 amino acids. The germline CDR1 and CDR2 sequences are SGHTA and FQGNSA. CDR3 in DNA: TGTGCCAGCAGCTTACGGGGCCAATTGAACACCGGGGAGCTGTTTTTT. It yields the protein CASSLRGQLNTGELFF.

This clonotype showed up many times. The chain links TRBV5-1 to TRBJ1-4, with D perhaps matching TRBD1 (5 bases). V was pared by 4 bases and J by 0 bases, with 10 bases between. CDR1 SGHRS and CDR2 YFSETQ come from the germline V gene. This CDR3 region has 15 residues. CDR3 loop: CASSPTGATNEKLFF. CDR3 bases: TGCGCCAGCAGCCCTACAGGCGCAACTAATGAAAAACTGTTTTTT.

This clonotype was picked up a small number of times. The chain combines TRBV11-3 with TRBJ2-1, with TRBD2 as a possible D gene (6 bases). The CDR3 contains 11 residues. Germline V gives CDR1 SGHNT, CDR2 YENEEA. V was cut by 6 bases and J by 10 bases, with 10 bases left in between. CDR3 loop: CASRGLGEQFF. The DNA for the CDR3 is TGTGCCAGCAGGGGACTGGGAGAGCAGTTCTTC.

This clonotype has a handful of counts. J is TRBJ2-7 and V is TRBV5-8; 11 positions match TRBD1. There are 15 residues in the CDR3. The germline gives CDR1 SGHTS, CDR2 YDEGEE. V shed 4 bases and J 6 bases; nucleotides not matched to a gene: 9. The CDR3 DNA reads TGTGCCAGCAGCCCCTGGACAGGGGGCAGGGGCGAGCAGTACTTC. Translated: CASSPWTGGRGEQYF.

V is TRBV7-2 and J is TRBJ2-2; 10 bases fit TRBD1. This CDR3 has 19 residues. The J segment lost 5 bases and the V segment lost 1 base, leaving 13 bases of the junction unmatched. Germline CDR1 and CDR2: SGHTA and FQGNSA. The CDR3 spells CASSLVFGSGTGVTGELFF. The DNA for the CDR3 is TGTGCCAGCAGCTTAGTCTTCGGATCCGGGACAGGGGTTACCGGGGAGCTGTTTTTT.

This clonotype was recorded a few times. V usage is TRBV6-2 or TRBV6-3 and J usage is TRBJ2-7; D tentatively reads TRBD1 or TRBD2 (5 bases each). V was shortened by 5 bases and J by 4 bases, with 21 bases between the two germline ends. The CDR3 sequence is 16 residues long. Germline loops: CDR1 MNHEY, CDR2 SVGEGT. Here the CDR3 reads CASSHFAVRGEYEQYF. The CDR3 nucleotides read TGTGCCAGCAGTCATTTTGCGGTCCGAGGGGAATACGAGCAGTACTTC.

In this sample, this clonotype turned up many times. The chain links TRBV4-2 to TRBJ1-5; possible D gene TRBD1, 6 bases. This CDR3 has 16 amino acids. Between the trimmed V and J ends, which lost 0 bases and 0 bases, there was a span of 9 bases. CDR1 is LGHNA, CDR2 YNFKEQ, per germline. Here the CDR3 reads CASSQETGYSNQPQHF. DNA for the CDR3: TGTGCCAGCAGCCAAGAGACAGGATATAGCAATCAGCCCCAGCATTTT.

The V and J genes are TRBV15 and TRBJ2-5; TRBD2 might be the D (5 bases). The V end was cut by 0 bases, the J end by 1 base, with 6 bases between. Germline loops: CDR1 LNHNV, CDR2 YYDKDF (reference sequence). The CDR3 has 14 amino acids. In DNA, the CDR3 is TGTGCCACCAGCAGAGATGGGAGCCAAGAGACCCAGTACTTC. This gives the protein CATSRDGSQETQYF.

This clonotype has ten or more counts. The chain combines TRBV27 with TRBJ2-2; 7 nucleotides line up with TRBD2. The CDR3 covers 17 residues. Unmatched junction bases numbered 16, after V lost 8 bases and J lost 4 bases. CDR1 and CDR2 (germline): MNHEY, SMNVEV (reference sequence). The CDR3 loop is CASALRGGSFVTGELFF. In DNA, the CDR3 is TGTGCCAGCGCTCTGCGTGGCGGGAGTTTCGTCACCGGGGAGCTGTTTTTT.